A selection of T cell receptor beta chains follows, all from one sample in a study of shared clonotypes between healthy human individuals. Method: immunoSEQ multiplex PCR; TCRdb's copy keeps in-frame clones and lacks some. The table has roughly 1,600,000 clones, approximately 98.5% seen once. The sequencing sample was made of naive CD4+ T cells sorted from blood. The receptor source for this set is a man in his thirties or forties in good health. Both conserved end residues are part of each CDR3. D genes are given only for firm matches. Part of the rows lack a size; the others show once, few, many or a class for expanded clones.

d_gene: TRBD1
abundance: .
j_gene: TRBJ1-2
v_gene: TRBV6-1
CDR3nt: TGTGCCAGCATTAATGCGGGGACAGAAAATCTTGGCTACACCTTC
CDR3aa: CASINAGTENLGYTF

d_gene: TRBD1
abundance: once
j_gene: TRBJ2-7
v_gene: TRBV5-1
CDR3nt: TGCGCCAGCAGCAGGGGACAGGGGTACTACGAGCAGTACTTC
CDR3aa: CASSRGQGYYEQYF

d_gene: .
abundance: .
j_gene: TRBJ1-2
v_gene: TRBV11-2
CDR3nt: TGTGCCAGCAGCTTATCTGCGGCTACGGCTAAGGGCTACACCTTC
CDR3aa: CASSLSAATAKGYTF

d_gene: .
abundance: .
j_gene: TRBJ1-5
v_gene: TRBV27
CDR3nt: TGTGCCAGCAGTTTAGATTGGGGGGGCAATCAGCCCCAGCATTTT
CDR3aa: CASSLDWGGNQPQHF

d_gene: .
abundance: .
j_gene: TRBJ2-5
v_gene: TRBV27
CDR3nt: TGTGCCAGCAGTCCTAAGACAGGTAGGGGGATCGAGAACCGAGAGACCCAGTACTTC
CDR3aa: CASSPKTGRGIENRETQYF

d_gene: .
abundance: .
j_gene: TRBJ2-7
v_gene: TRBV19
CDR3nt: TGTGCCAGTAGTAACATACCCGCCGAGCAGTACTTC
CDR3aa: CASSNIPAEQYF

d_gene: .
abundance: .
j_gene: TRBJ2-2
v_gene: TRBV18
CDR3nt: TGTGCCAGCTCCCCCGGCGGGGAGCTGTTTTTT
CDR3aa: CASSPGGELFF

d_gene: TRBD1
abundance: .
j_gene: TRBJ2-7
v_gene: TRBV7-6
CDR3nt: TGTGCCAGCAGCTTACGCCTTAAGGGGGCGAAATCCTACGAGCAGTACTTC
CDR3aa: CASSLRLKGAKSYEQYF

d_gene: TRBD2
abundance: .
j_gene: TRBJ2-7
v_gene: TRBV14
CDR3nt: TGTGCCAGCAGCCAAGATATCAGGGCTAGCGGGAGAGACGAGCAGTACTTC
CDR3aa: CASSQDIRASGRDEQYF

d_gene: .
abundance: .
j_gene: TRBJ2-1
v_gene: TRBV30
CDR3nt: TGTGCCTGGAGTGTACCAAATGAGCAGTTCTTC
CDR3aa: CAWSVPNEQFF

d_gene: .
abundance: .
j_gene: TRBJ2-1
v_gene: TRBV28
CDR3nt: TGTGCCAGCAGTTTCGGGCTTTACAATGAGCAGTTCTTC
CDR3aa: CASSFGLYNEQFF

d_gene: .
abundance: .
j_gene: TRBJ1-2
v_gene: TRBV5-1
CDR3nt: TGCGCCAGCAGCTCCCAGGGGCTTGATGGCTACACCTTC
CDR3aa: CASSSQGLDGYTF

d_gene: .
abundance: .
j_gene: TRBJ1-1
v_gene: TRBV5-1
CDR3nt: TGCGCCAGCAGCTTGGTAAGGGAGCGGGGTGACACTGAAGCTTTCTTT
CDR3aa: CASSLVRERGDTEAFF

d_gene: TRBD2
abundance: .
j_gene: TRBJ2-1
v_gene: TRBV5-6
CDR3nt: TGTGCCAGCAGCTTGGAGGCTAGCGGGAGCAATGAGCAGTTCTTC
CDR3aa: CASSLEASGSNEQFF

d_gene: TRBD1
abundance: .
j_gene: TRBJ1-2
v_gene: TRBV28
CDR3nt: TGTGCCAGCAGTCCCCCGGGACAGCTCCGAGGCTACACCTTC
CDR3aa: CASSPPGQLRGYTF

d_gene: TRBD2
abundance: .
j_gene: TRBJ2-1
v_gene: TRBV10-3
CDR3nt: TGTGCCATCAGGCGGGAGGTCAATGAGCAGTTCTTC
CDR3aa: CAIRREVNEQFF

d_gene: TRBD1
abundance: .
j_gene: TRBJ2-2
v_gene: TRBV18
CDR3nt: TGTGCCAGCTCACCGCCCACCGGGACAGCGAACACCGGGGAGCTGTTTTTT
CDR3aa: CASSPPTGTANTGELFF

d_gene: .
abundance: once
j_gene: TRBJ2-2
v_gene: TRBV14
CDR3nt: TGTGCCAGCAGCCAAGTAGGGGTCGGGACCGGGGAGCTGTTTTTT
CDR3aa: CASSQVGVGTGELFF

d_gene: .
abundance: .
j_gene: TRBJ1-2
v_gene: TRBV28
CDR3nt: TGTGCCAGCAGTCCCTGGACTAACCAAAGGAGTAACTATGGCTACACCTTC
CDR3aa: CASSPWTNQRSNYGYTF

d_gene: TRBD2
abundance: .
j_gene: TRBJ2-7
v_gene: TRBV6-4
CDR3nt: TGTGCCACCACGTGCGGGGGGGGCTCCTACGAGCAGTACTTC
CDR3aa: CATTCGGGSYEQYF

d_gene: .
abundance: .
j_gene: TRBJ2-5
v_gene: TRBV5-1
CDR3nt: TGCGCCAGCAGCCATGAAGTGACGGAGGGAGAGACCCAGTACTTC
CDR3aa: CASSHEVTEGETQYF

d_gene: TRBD1
abundance: .
j_gene: TRBJ1-2
v_gene: TRBV28
CDR3nt: TGTGCCAGCAGTTCGGGACAGGGGGCCACTTATGGCTACACCTTC
CDR3aa: CASSSGQGATYGYTF

d_gene: .
abundance: .
j_gene: TRBJ2-3
v_gene: TRBV30
CDR3nt: TGTGCCTATTCGTCAAGGAGGGAGAGAACAGATACGCAGTATTTT
CDR3aa: CAYSSRRERTDTQYF

d_gene: .
abundance: .
j_gene: TRBJ1-2
v_gene: TRBV6-6
CDR3nt: TGTGCCAGCAGCACCACCCGGCCCGAGACCTATGGCTACACCTTC
CDR3aa: CASSTTRPETYGYTF

d_gene: TRBD1
abundance: .
j_gene: TRBJ1-1
v_gene: TRBV7-2
CDR3nt: TGTGCCAGCAGCCTAAGGACAGGGGGTTATACTGAAGCTTTCTTT
CDR3aa: CASSLRTGGYTEAFF

d_gene: .
abundance: .
j_gene: TRBJ2-1
v_gene: TRBV9
CDR3nt: TGTGCCAGCAGCGTGCGAGAGTTTCGGGACTACAATGAGCAGTTCTTC
CDR3aa: CASSVREFRDYNEQFF

d_gene: .
abundance: .
j_gene: TRBJ2-5
v_gene: TRBV5-1
CDR3nt: TGCGCCAGCAGCTCGTTAGGGGAGACCCAGTACTTC
CDR3aa: CASSSLGETQYF

d_gene: .
abundance: once
j_gene: TRBJ2-2
v_gene: TRBV6-6
CDR3nt: TGTGCCAGCAGTTACTCGGACCTTACCGGGGAGCTGTTTTTT
CDR3aa: CASSYSDLTGELFF

d_gene: TRBD1
abundance: .
j_gene: TRBJ1-2
v_gene: TRBV29-1
CDR3nt: TGCAGCGTCCGGAACAGGGGACAGGGGGCGAAGTTAGGGGATGGCTACACCTTC
CDR3aa: CSVRNRGQGAKLGDGYTF

d_gene: TRBD1
abundance: .
j_gene: TRBJ2-1
v_gene: TRBV2
CDR3nt: TGTGCCAGCCAAAGGGGGCGCGAAAATGAGCAGTTCTTC
CDR3aa: CASQRGRENEQFF